A selection of T cell receptor beta chains follows, all from one sample in a study of T-cell memory formation after mild COVID-19. Each CDR3 protein gets one entry after TCRdb re-called the 5' RACE reads with MiXCR. The table includes about 320,000 distinct CDR3 sequences, roughly an eighth detected once. Material for sequencing was PBMCs or a T cell subset sorted from them (not recorded which). All receptors derive from a man between 18 and 35 years old who had mild COVID-19 (a few samples of this study predate the infection). Cell type and time point are not known. Both conserved end residues are part of each CDR3. The order of the fields is J gene, clone size, V gene, D gene, CDR3 protein, CDR3 DNA. D genes are given only for firm matches. Some rows mark clone size as missing; the rest say once, few, many or name a class of expanded clone.

TRBJ1-2 few TRBV4-3 - CASSQPTGPGGYTF TGCGCCAGCAGCCAACCCACAGGGCCGGGTGGCTACACCTTC
TRBJ2-5 few TRBV18 - CASSPPVELGTQYF TGTGCCAGCTCACCACCGGTAGAGTTGGGGACCCAGTACTTC
TRBJ2-1 - TRBV9 - CASSVPLRGANYNEQFF TGTGCCAGCAGCGTACCTCTAAGAGGGGCCAATTACAATGAGCAGTTCTTC
TRBJ2-3 - TRBV12-3/TRBV12-4 - CASTARETTDTQYF TGTGCCAGCACCGCCAGGGAGACGACAGATACGCAGTATTTT
TRBJ1-4 few TRBV5-1 - CASGADSSNEKLFF TGCGCCAGCGGAGCGGACAGTTCTAATGAAAAACTGTTTTTT
TRBJ1-6 few TRBV12-3/TRBV12-4 - CASSLGTGSPLHF TGTGCCAGCAGTTTGGGTACGGGTTCACCCCTCCACTTT
TRBJ1-2 - TRBV28 TRBD1 CASDRANYGYTF TGTGCCAGCGACAGGGCTAACTATGGCTACACCTTC
TRBJ2-7 many TRBV6-5 - CASIGNSYEQYF TGTGCCAGCATAGGAAATTCCTACGAGCAGTACTTC
TRBJ1-2 - TRBV5-5 - CASSLSPGQPGYTF TGTGCCAGCAGCTTATCCCCCGGACAACCAGGCTACACCTTC
TRBJ2-3 - TRBV28 - CATSGGSTDTQYF TGTGCCACTTCCGGAGGTAGCACAGATACGCAGTATTTT
TRBJ2-5 - TRBV7-2 - CASSQTRRETQYF TGTGCCAGCAGCCAGACGCGCCGGGAGACCCAGTACTTC
TRBJ1-4 - TRBV4-3 - CASSQDKRSGEKLFF TGCGCCAGCAGCCAAGATAAACGTTCCGGCGAAAAACTGTTTTTT
TRBJ2-1 many TRBV20-1 - CSAPGQLYNEQFF TGCAGTGCACCGGGACAACTCTACAATGAGCAGTTCTTC
TRBJ2-7 - TRBV6-5 TRBD1 CASTGGPLNEQYF TGTGCCAGCACAGGGGGCCCACTAAACGAGCAGTACTTC
TRBJ1-2 few TRBV5-1 - CASSLLADLWGYTF TGCGCCAGCAGCTTGTTAGCAGACCTCTGGGGCTACACCTTC
TRBJ1-4 few TRBV27 - CASSARGPGFLRTNEKLFF TGTGCCAGCAGTGCCAGGGGCCCAGGGTTTCTTCGCACTAATGAAAAACTGTTTTTT
TRBJ2-3 - TRBV7-2 TRBD2 CASSLAGTSPTDTQYF TGTGCCAGCAGCTTAGCCGGGACTAGCCCGACGGATACGCAGTATTTT
TRBJ1-2 few TRBV20-1 - CSASPDRYYGYTF TGCAGTGCTAGTCCGGACAGATACTATGGCTACACCTTC
TRBJ2-4 few TRBV5-6 - CASSPALEAKNIQYF TGTGCCAGCAGCCCGGCCCTAGAAGCCAAAAACATTCAGTACTTC
TRBJ2-3 - TRBV7-2 TRBD1 CASSLMTGEQYF TGTGCCAGCAGCCTCATGACAGGGGAGCAGTATTTT
TRBJ1-1 few TRBV6-8 - CASGGRQPAPEAFF TGTGCCAGCGGGGGCAGGCAACCCGCCCCTGAAGCTTTCTTT
TRBJ2-5 few TRBV4-1 - CASRGAGPETQYF TGCGCCAGCAGAGGAGCAGGGCCAGAGACCCAGTACTTC
TRBJ2-5 few TRBV6-5 TRBD1 CASRQQGRETQYF TGTGCCAGCAGGCAACAGGGGCGAGAGACCCAGTACTTC
TRBJ1-2 - TRBV5-5 - CASSLARDAGFRTF TGTGCCAGCAGCTTGGCCCGGGACGCAGGCTTCAGGACCTTC
TRBJ2-3 few TRBV27 TRBD1 CASSGQGSSDTQYF TGTGCCAGCAGCGGACAGGGGTCATCAGATACGCAGTATTTT
TRBJ2-4 many TRBV29-1 TRBD2 CSVQGLAGSKNIQYF TGCAGCGTGCAAGGACTAGCGGGGTCCAAAAACATTCAGTACTTC
TRBJ2-3 many TRBV7-2 TRBD2 CASSGLAGVADTQYF TGTGCCAGCAGCGGACTAGCGGGGGTGGCAGATACGCAGTATTTT
TRBJ1-1 - TRBV7-6 TRBD1 CASSLRQGPTEAFF TGTGCCAGCAGCTTAAGACAGGGTCCCACTGAAGCTTTCTTT
TRBJ2-1 many TRBV15 TRBD1 CATRTDRGSYNEQFF TGTGCCACCAGGACCGACAGGGGTTCCTACAATGAGCAGTTCTTC
TRBJ2-5 few TRBV7-3 - CASSLMGYQETQYF TGTGCCAGCAGCTTAATGGGCTACCAAGAGACCCAGTACTTC
TRBJ2-7 - TRBV5-1 - CASSFRGANEQYF TGCGCCAGCAGCTTTAGGGGAGCGAACGAGCAGTACTTC
TRBJ2-4 few TRBV7-2 - CASSPWGAGVPAKNIQYF TGTGCCAGCAGCCCATGGGGGGCAGGGGTGCCGGCCAAAAACATTCAGTACTTC
TRBJ2-3 many TRBV20-1 - CSSQARPDTQYF TGCAGTTCCCAAGCGAGGCCAGATACGCAGTATTTT
TRBJ2-7 - TRBV10-3 - CAISSTAYEQYF TGTGCCATCAGTTCCACCGCCTACGAGCAGTACTTC
TRBJ2-2 many TRBV4-3 - CASSQESPQAGELFF TGCGCCAGCAGCCAAGAATCTCCGCAGGCCGGGGAGCTGTTTTTT
TRBJ1-4 few TRBV6-5 - CASSYGPTNEKLFF TGTGCCAGCAGTTACGGCCCAACTAATGAAAAACTGTTTTTT
TRBJ2-5 many TRBV12-3/TRBV12-4 - CASSPRAQETQYF TGTGCCAGCAGTCCCCGGGCCCAAGAGACCCAGTACTTC
TRBJ2-1 - TRBV4-3 TRBD2 CASSQDIWGGSYNEQFF TGCGCCAGCAGCCAGGACATCTGGGGGGGCTCCTACAATGAGCAGTTCTTC
TRBJ2-3 - TRBV5-1 - CASSLVMTGWDADTQYF TGCGCCAGCAGCTTGGTTATGACGGGGTGGGATGCTGATACGCAGTATTTT
TRBJ1-5 few TRBV30 - CAWSLSGGPQHF TGTGCCTGGAGTTTATCGGGGGGGCCCCAGCATTTT
TRBJ1-6 - TRBV6-5 - CASSKGGVSYNSPLHF TGTGCCAGCAGCAAAGGGGGGGTGTCCTATAATTCACCCCTCCACTTT
TRBJ2-4 - TRBV9 TRBD2 CASSVGTSGLAKNIQYF TGTGCCAGCAGCGTCGGGACTAGCGGACTAGCCAAAAACATTCAGTACTTC
TRBJ2-7 few TRBV18 - CASSPQAPGRSSYEQYF TGTGCCAGCTCACCACAAGCCCCGGGACGGAGCTCCTACGAGCAGTACTTC
TRBJ1-6 - TRBV6-5 - CASSYSSGLSNSPLHF TGTGCCAGCAGTTACTCGTCGGGGTTGAGTAATTCACCCCTCCACTTT
TRBJ2-3 - TRBV20-1 TRBD2 CSARAPTSGGSTDTQYF TGCAGTGCTAGAGCTCCGACTAGCGGGGGGAGCACAGATACGCAGTATTTT